This T cell receptor beta chain was sequenced for a study of blood T cells in healthy people across ages. This clonotype was recorded a few times. Its antigen is undetermined. A second PCR of 7 to 11 cycles used a sample-barcoded 5' primer and a J-beta primer mix. Unique molecular identifiers of 12 random nucleotides labeled each cDNA. Each sample provided no less than 2.5 million CDR3-containing paired-end reads. TCRdb reanalysed the 5' RACE reads using MiXCR and keeps one entry per CDR3 protein. The sample holds 1.4 million or so distinct CDR3 sequences, under 55% seen once. V was cut by 4 bases and J by 3 bases, with 10 bases left in between. CDR1 is DFQATT and CDR2 is SNEGSKA in the germline V gene (reference sequence). The CDR3 consists of 12 residues. Study-level points and caveats: It was not known whether donors were CMV positive (a possible confounder of expanded clonotype changes).

The TCR sequence derives from a young woman in good health. V gene TRBV20-1 combines with J gene TRBJ2-7; possible D gene TRBD1, 6 bases. The material sequenced was blood. As DNA, the CDR3 is TGCAGTGCTAACTTCAGGGGCTACGAGCAGTACTTC. It yields the protein CSANFRGYEQYF.